This T cell receptor beta chain was retrieved from a study of T cells in localized non-small cell lung cancer. Study-wide points: Adjacent lung had a median roughly 61 of the 100 largest tumor clones. There was an association of higher blood T cell density with longer overall survival. Of the tissues analyzed, uninvolved adjacent lung showed maximal T cell clonality, greater than tumor.

Turning to this clone: Its specificity is unknown.

Germline CDR1 and CDR2: SQVTM and ANQGSEA. V lost 6 bases and J lost 8, with 16 bases in between. The CDR3 consists of 13 residues. Only in-frame clones appear in the TCRdb table, and some are missing; sequencing was by immunoSEQ multiplex PCR. The repertoire consists of over 70,000 clones, with approximately 87% occurring once and the leading ten covering roughly 22%. The specimen was peripheral blood, collected before any cancer treatment. This sequence joins TRBV29-1 and TRBJ1-4, with a possible D match to TRBD1 (5 bases). This TCR came from a male donor at least 60 years old with stage III squamous cell lung carcinoma. The CDR3 spells CSVRDHKGEKLFF. The CDR3 DNA follows: TGCAGCGTGAGGGACCACAAAGGGGAAAAACTGTTTTTT.